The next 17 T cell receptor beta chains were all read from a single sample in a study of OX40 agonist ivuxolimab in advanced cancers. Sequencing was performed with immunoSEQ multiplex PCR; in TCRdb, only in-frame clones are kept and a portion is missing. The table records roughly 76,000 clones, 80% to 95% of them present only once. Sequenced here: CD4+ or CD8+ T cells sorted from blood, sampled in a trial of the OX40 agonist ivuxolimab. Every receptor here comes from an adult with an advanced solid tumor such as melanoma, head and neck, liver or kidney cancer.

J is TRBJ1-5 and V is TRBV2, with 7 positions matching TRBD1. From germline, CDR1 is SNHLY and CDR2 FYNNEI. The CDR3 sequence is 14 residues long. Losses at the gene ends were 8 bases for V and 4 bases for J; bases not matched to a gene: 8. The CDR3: CASVAGTVNQPQHF. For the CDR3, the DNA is TGTGCCAGCGTTGCAGGGACAGTAAATCAGCCCCAGCATTTT.

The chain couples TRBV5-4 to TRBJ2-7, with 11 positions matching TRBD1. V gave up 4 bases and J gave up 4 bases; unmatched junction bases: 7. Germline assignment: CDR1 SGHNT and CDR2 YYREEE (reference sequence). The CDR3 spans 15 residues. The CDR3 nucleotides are TGTGCCAGCAGCCCCCCGGGACAGGGGGGATACGAGCAGTACTTC. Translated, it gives CASSPPGQGGYEQYF.

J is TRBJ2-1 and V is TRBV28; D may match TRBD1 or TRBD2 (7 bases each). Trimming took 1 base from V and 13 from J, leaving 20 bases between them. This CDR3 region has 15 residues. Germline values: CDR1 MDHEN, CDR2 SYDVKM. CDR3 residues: CASSLSAGGETLQFF. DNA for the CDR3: TGTGCCAGCAGTTTATCAGCAGGGGGGGAAACCCTTCAGTTCTTC.

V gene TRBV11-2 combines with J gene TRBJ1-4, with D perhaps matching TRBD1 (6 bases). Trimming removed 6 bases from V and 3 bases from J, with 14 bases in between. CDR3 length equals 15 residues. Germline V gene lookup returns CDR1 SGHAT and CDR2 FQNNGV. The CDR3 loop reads CASSGNRAANEKLFF. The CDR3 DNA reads TGTGCCAGCAGTGGGAACAGGGCGGCTAATGAAAAACTGTTTTTT.

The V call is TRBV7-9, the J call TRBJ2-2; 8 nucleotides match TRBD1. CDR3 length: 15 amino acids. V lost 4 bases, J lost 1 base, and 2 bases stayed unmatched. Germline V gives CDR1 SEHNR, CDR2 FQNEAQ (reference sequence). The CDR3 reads CASSSGQGNTGELFF. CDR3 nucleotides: TGTGCCAGCAGCTCCGGACAGGGGAACACCGGGGAGCTGTTTTTT.

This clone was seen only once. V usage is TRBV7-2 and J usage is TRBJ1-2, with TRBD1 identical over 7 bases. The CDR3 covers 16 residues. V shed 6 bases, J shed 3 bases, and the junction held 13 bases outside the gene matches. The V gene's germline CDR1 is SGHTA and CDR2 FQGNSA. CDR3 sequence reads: CASSLRSQGGYYGYTF. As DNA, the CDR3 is TGTGCCAGCAGTCTCCGGTCCCAGGGGGGCTACTATGGCTACACCTTC. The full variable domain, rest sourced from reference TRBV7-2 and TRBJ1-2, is GAGVSQSPSNKVTEKGKDVELRCDPISGHTALYWYRQSLGQGLEFLIYFQGNSAPDKSGLPSDRFSAERTGGSVSTLTIQRTQQEDSAVYLCASSLRSQGGYYGYTFGSGTRLTVV.

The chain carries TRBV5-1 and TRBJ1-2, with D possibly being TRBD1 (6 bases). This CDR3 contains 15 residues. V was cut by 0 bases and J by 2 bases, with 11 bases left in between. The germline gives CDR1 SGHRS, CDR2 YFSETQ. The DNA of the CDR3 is TGCGCCAGCAGCTTGGAACAGGGAGCGAACTATGGCTACACCTTC. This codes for CASSLEQGANYGYTF. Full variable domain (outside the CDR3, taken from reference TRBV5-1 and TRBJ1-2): KAGVTQTPRYLIKTRGQQVTLSCSPISGHRSVSWYQQTPGQGLQFLFEYFSETQRNKGNFPGRFSGRQFSNSRSEMNVSTLELGDSALYLCASSLEQGANYGYTFGSGTRLTVV.

CDR3 protein: CASKGGTSSLPEQFF. The CDR3 DNA follows: TGTGCCAGCAAAGGGGGGACTAGTAGTCTCCCTGAGCAGTTCTTC. The V gene is TRBV27, the J gene TRBJ2-1; 8 nucleotides line up with TRBD2. This CDR3 contains 15 residues. The ends lost 7 bases at V and 9 bases at J; junction bases unmatched: 14. In germline, CDR1 is MNHEY, CDR2 SMNVEV (reference sequence).

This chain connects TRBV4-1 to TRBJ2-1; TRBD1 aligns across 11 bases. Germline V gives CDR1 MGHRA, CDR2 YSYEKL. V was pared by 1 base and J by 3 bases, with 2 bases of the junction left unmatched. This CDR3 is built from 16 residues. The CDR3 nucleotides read TGCGCCAGCAGCCAAGGGGGGACAGGGGGCTACAATGAGCAGTTCTTC. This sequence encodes CASSQGGTGGYNEQFF.

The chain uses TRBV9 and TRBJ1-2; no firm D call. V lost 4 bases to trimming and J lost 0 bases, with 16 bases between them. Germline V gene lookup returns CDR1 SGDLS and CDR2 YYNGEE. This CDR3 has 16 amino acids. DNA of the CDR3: TGTGCCAGCAGCCCTACCTCCGGGGAAGCTAACTATGGCTACACCTTC. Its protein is CASSPTSGEANYGYTF.

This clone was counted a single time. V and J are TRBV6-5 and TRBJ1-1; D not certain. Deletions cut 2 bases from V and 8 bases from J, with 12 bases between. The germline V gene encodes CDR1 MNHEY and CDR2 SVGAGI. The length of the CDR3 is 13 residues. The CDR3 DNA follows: TGTGCCAGCAGTTACAATGGAGCCGGAGAAGCTTTCTTT. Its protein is CASSYNGAGEAFF.

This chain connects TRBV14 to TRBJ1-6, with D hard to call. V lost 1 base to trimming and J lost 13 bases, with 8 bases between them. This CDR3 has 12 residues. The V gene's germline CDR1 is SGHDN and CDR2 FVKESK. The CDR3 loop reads CASSQVGYPLHF. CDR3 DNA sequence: TGTGCCAGCAGCCAAGTGGGTTACCCCCTCCACTTT.

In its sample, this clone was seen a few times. This chain's CDR3 is CASTNPENTEAFF. The CDR3 coding sequence is TGTGCCAGCACCAATCCAGAGAACACTGAAGCTTTCTTT. The rearrangement uses TRBV6-5 and TRBJ1-1; no reliable D call. CDR1 is MNHEY, CDR2 SVGAGI, per germline. The CDR3 has 13 residues. V was pared by 7 bases and J by 1 base, with 10 bases between.

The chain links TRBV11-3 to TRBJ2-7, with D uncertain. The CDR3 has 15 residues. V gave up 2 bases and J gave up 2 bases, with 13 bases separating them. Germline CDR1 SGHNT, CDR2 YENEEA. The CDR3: CASSLREGWPYEQYF. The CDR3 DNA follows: TGTGCCAGCAGCTTACGTGAAGGGTGGCCCTACGAGCAGTACTTC.

In nucleotides, the CDR3 is TGCAGCGTTCGCGTCGGGGAGCTGTTTTTT. Its translation: CSVRVGELFF. The V gene is TRBV29-1, the J gene TRBJ2-2; D gene unclear. Germline V gene sequence: CDR1 SQVTM, CDR2 ANQGSEA. The CDR3 covers 10 residues. The ends were cut back, 5 bases at V and 7 bases at J, with 5 bases in the middle.

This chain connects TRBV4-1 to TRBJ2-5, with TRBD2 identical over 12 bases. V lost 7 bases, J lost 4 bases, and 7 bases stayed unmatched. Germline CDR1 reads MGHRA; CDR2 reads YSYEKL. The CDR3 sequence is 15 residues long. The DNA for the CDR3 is TGCGCCAGCACCAATCTAGCGGGGGGGGGAGAGACCCAGTACTTC. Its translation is CASTNLAGGGETQYF.

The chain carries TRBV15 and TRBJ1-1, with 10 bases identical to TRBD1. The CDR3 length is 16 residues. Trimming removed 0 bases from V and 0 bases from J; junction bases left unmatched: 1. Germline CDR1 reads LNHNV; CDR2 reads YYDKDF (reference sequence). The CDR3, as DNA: TGTGCCACCAGCAGAGAGGGACAGGGGATGAACACTGAAGCTTTCTTT. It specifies CATSREGQGMNTEAFF.